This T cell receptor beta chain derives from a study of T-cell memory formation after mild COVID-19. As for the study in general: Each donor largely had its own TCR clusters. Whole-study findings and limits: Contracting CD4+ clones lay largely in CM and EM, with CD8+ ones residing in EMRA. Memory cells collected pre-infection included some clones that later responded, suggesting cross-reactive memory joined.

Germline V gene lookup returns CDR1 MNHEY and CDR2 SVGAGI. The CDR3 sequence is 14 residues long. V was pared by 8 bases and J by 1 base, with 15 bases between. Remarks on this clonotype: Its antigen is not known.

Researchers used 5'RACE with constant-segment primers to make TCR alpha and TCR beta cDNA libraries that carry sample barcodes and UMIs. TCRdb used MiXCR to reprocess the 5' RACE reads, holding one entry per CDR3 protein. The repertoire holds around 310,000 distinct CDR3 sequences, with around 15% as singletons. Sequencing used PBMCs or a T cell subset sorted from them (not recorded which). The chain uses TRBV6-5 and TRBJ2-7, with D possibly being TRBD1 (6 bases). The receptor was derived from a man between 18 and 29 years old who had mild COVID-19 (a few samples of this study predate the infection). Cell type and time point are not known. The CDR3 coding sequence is TGTGCCAGCCTCCGAGACAGGTCATCCTACGAGCAGTACTTC. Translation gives CASLRDRSSYEQYF.